These 26 T cell receptor beta chains originate from one sample sequenced in a study of shared clonotypes between healthy human individuals. Measured with immunoSEQ multiplex PCR; TCRdb has only the in-frame clones, and not every one. There are roughly 1 million clones in the sample; 78% occur only once, and approximately 0.5% lies in the top ten. Material for sequencing was memory CD4+ T cells from PBMCs. The subset is: CD45RA-negative fraction. These receptors all come from a man between 18 and 35 years old in good health. Some clones in this sample may be carry-over from other donors' samples.

This clone was observed a single time. The chain uses TRBV9 and TRBJ1-5; possible D gene TRBD1, 5 bases. V gave up 4 bases and J gave up 5 bases, with 16 bases separating them. The CDR3 loop spans 15 amino acids. Germline V gene sequence: CDR1 SGDLS, CDR2 YYNGEE. The CDR3 reads CASSSQGSGDQPQHF. The CDR3 DNA reads as TGTGCCAGCAGCTCCCAGGGCAGCGGGGATCAGCCCCAGCATTTT.

The rearrangement links TRBV7-8 to TRBJ2-1; no clear D. CDR1 is SGHVS and CDR2 is FQNEAQ in the germline V gene. The CDR3 loop spans 20 amino acids. V shed 0 bases and J shed 0 bases, with 21 bases lying between them. The CDR3 sequence: CASSLAAGPERKSSYNEQFF. The DNA for the CDR3 is TGTGCCAGCAGCTTAGCGGCTGGCCCCGAGCGAAAGAGCTCCTACAATGAGCAGTTCTTC.

The chain joins TRBV9 to TRBJ1-1; possible D gene TRBD1, 6 bases. The germline CDR1 and CDR2 sequences are SGDLS and YYNGEE. V was cut by 0 bases and J by 11 bases, with 14 bases left in between. CDR3 length: 13 amino acids. DNA for the CDR3: TGTGCCAGCAGCGTAGTCTGGGGGCGGGTCGCTTTCTTT. Protein sequence: CASSVVWGRVAFF.

This clone was seen just once. The CDR3 coding sequence is TGTGCCAGCAGCCCCTCAGGGGTCCTTGACGAGCAGTACTTC. Protein sequence: CASSPSGVLDEQYF. This chain connects TRBV11-2 to TRBJ2-7; a weak D match, TRBD1 (6 bases). Germline assignment: CDR1 SGHAT and CDR2 FQNNGV. Trimming stripped 5 bases from V and 5 bases from J, with 16 bases between. This CDR3 comprises 14 residues.

The gene calls are TRBV13 and TRBJ2-7, with D uncertain. The CDR3 has 11 residues. Germline V CDR1 and CDR2: PRHDT, FYEKMQ (reference sequence). The V gene lost 6 bases and the J gene lost 4 bases, with 7 bases spanning the gap. The chain's CDR3 is CASRMAYEQYF. In DNA form, the CDR3 reads TGTGCCAGCAGAATGGCGTACGAGCAGTACTTC.

V usage is TRBV19 and J usage is TRBJ2-5, with 7 bases identical to TRBD1. Trimming at V came to 4 bases and at J to 0 bases, leaving 2 bases not matched to a gene. The germline V gene encodes CDR1 LNHDA and CDR2 SQIVND (reference sequence). CDR3 length equals 14 residues. The CDR3 loop is CASSTGTDQETQYF. The CDR3 DNA sequence: TGTGCCAGTAGTACGGGGACAGACCAAGAGACCCAGTACTTC.

The chain uses TRBV29-1 and TRBJ2-5; D gene uncertain. Germline V gives CDR1 SQVTM, CDR2 ANQGSEA. There are 10 residues in the CDR3. V dropped 6 bases and J dropped 2 bases, with 4 bases sitting between them. This chain's CDR3 is CSVVQETQYF. The CDR3 coding sequence is TGCAGCGTCGTACAAGAGACCCAGTACTTC.

The chain links TRBV29-1 to TRBJ1-1; D is undetermined. CDR3 length: 11 residues. CDR1 is SQVTM, CDR2 ANQGSEA, per germline. V dropped 7 bases and J dropped 4 bases, with 10 bases sitting between them. CDR3 sequence: CSGLEGTEAFF. As DNA, the CDR3 is TGCAGCGGCCTGGAGGGCACTGAAGCTTTCTTT.

The CDR3 is CASTQGTEAYEAFF. In DNA form, the CDR3 reads TGTGCCAGCACTCAGGGGACGGAAGCGTACGAAGCTTTCTTT. J is TRBJ1-1 and V is TRBV6-6, with D tentatively TRBD1 (6 bases). The CDR3 is 14 amino acids. Germline loops: CDR1 MNHNY, CDR2 SVGAGI (reference sequence). Trimming shortened V by 7 bases and J by 8 bases, and 20 bases separated the two germline ends.

This chain uses TRBV30 with TRBJ2-3, with D possibly TRBD2 on 5 matching bases. Germline CDR1 is GTSNPN and CDR2 is SVGIG (reference sequence). The V end lost 0 bases, the J end lost 0 bases, and 10 bases lay between the germline ends. This CDR3 spans 15 amino acids. The chain's CDR3 is CAWSVPGKSTDTQYF. CDR3 DNA sequence: TGTGCCTGGAGTGTCCCGGGGAAGAGCACAGATACGCAGTATTTT.

The genes are TRBV19 and TRBJ2-7; perhaps TRBD2 as D (6 bases). Trimming pared 6 bases from V and 3 bases from J, leaving 18 bases between. Germline-derived CDR1 and CDR2 are LNHDA and SQIVND (reference sequence). The CDR3 extends over 15 amino acids. CDR3 in DNA: TGTGCCAGTAGCATCCGACTAGTCGGGGGCTACGAGCAGTACTTC. It codes for CASSIRLVGGYEQYF.

The chain uses TRBV5-1 and TRBJ2-2; 11 bases line up with TRBD2. Germline loops: CDR1 SGHRS, CDR2 YFSETQ. With 4 bases clipped from V and 2 bases from J, the junction kept 4 bases outside the gene matches. The CDR3 is 16 residues long. The CDR3 region is CASSMGLAVNTGELFF. In nucleotides, the CDR3 is TGCGCCAGCAGCATGGGACTAGCGGTTAACACCGGGGAGCTGTTTTTT.

This chain connects TRBV19 to TRBJ2-1, with D possibly TRBD1 on 6 matching bases. The CDR3 covers 17 residues. Trimming removed 3 bases at V and 2 bases at J, with 17 bases between. Germline V CDR1 and CDR2: LNHDA, SQIVND (reference sequence). In DNA, the CDR3 is TGTGCCAGTAGTATTCTATCTGGGACAACTGCCTACAATGAGCAGTTCTTC. It yields the protein CASSILSGTTAYNEQFF.

The chain joins TRBV5-5 to TRBJ1-1; D is unresolved. Per germline, CDR1 SGHKS and CDR2 YYEKEE (reference sequence). The CDR3 is made up of 16 amino acids. Deletions cut 2 bases from V and 0 bases from J, with 14 bases between. This chain's CDR3 is CASSFFDQVLNTEAFF. CDR3 DNA sequence: TGTGCCAGCAGCTTTTTCGACCAGGTCCTGAACACTGAAGCTTTCTTT.

This clone was found many times. The V call is TRBV30, the J call TRBJ2-5, with TRBD1 as a possible D gene (6 bases). This CDR3 contains 13 residues. Germline V gives CDR1 GTSNPN, CDR2 SVGIG (reference sequence). V lost 2 bases and J 5 bases, leaving 12 bases between the germline ends. The DNA of the CDR3 is TGTGCCTGGAGTACCCTGGGGGCTGAGACCCAGTACTTC. Translated, it gives CAWSTLGAETQYF.

Concerning this clone itself: A clone one base away is much larger, so this may be a read error. The rearrangement links TRBV5-4 to TRBJ2-7, with 10 bases identical to TRBD2. CDR1 SGHNT and CDR2 YYREEE come from the germline V gene (reference sequence). J gave up 5 bases and V 3 bases, and 5 bases lay outside the gene matches. This CDR3 has 14 residues. CDR3 loop: CASSSGTSAHEQYF. DNA for the CDR3: TGTGCCAGCAGCTCCGGGACTAGCGCCCACGAGCAGTACTTC.

This chain joins TRBV30 and TRBJ1-5; 7 bases are shared with TRBD1. Germline values: CDR1 GTSNPN, CDR2 SVGIG (reference sequence). The CDR3 sequence is 13 residues long. Trimming took 8 bases from V and 5 from J; bases not matched to a gene: 9. The CDR3 loop reads CARSTGADQPQHF. The CDR3 nucleotides read TGTGCCAGGTCCACAGGGGCCGATCAGCCCCAGCATTTT.

The CDR3 DNA sequence: TGCGCCAGCAGCCAAGCAGGTTACAATGAGCAGTTCTTC. This encodes CASSQAGYNEQFF. The V gene is TRBV4-3, the J gene TRBJ2-1; D gene ambiguous. V gave up 1 base and J gave up 4 bases, with 5 bases separating them. Germline V gene lookup returns CDR1 LGHNA and CDR2 YSLEER. This CDR3 comprises 13 residues.

The chain has TRBV7-8 and TRBJ2-3; D possibly corresponds to TRBD2 (5 bases). The germline gives CDR1 SGHVS, CDR2 FQNEAQ. This CDR3 has 15 amino acids. V was cut by 2 bases and J by 1 base, with 10 bases left in between. The CDR3 reads CASSLSAVGTDTQYF. CDR3 nucleotide sequence: TGTGCCAGCAGCTTATCAGCGGTGGGCACAGATACGCAGTATTTT.

The chain combines TRBV4-3 with TRBJ1-2, with TRBD1 matching 7 bases. Losses at the gene ends were 4 bases for V and 3 bases for J; bases not matched to a gene: 5. The CDR3 is 14 residues long. Germline V lookup: CDR1 LGHNA, CDR2 YSLEER. CDR3 coding DNA: TGCGCCAGCAGCCTGACAGGGTTGGACTATGGCTACACCTTC. The encoded protein is CASSLTGLDYGYTF.

This chain uses TRBV7-2 with TRBJ1-2; the D gene is possibly TRBD1 (6 bases). The V gene's germline CDR1 is SGHTA and CDR2 FQGNSA. The CDR3 totals 12 residues. The V gene lost 5 bases and the J gene lost 2 bases, with 6 bases spanning the gap. The CDR3 loop is CASSTGNYGYTF. CDR3 nucleotide sequence: TGTGCCAGCAGCACAGGGAACTATGGCTACACCTTC.

The chain links TRBV6-1 to TRBJ2-7, with 8 bases that match TRBD1. Germline trimming cut 7 bases from V and 6 bases from J; bases unmatched to any gene: 5. Germline V gene sequence: CDR1 MNHNS, CDR2 SASEGT. The CDR3 spans 12 residues. CDR3 in DNA: TGTGCCAGCACGGACAGGGTAGGCGAGCAGTACTTC. Amino acids: CASTDRVGEQYF.

This clone was detected a few times. V is TRBV19 and J is TRBJ1-4, with D tentatively TRBD1 (6 bases). The CDR3 is 13 residues long. The germline V and J ends were trimmed by 3 bases and 8 bases, with 10 bases remaining between them. Germline V gene lookup returns CDR1 LNHDA and CDR2 SQIVND (reference sequence). CDR3 loop: CASSILGQEKLFF. In DNA form, the CDR3 reads TGTGCCAGTAGTATTCTTGGACAGGAAAAACTGTTTTTT.

The V gene is TRBV7-2, the J gene TRBJ2-1; 8 positions agree with TRBD2. The V and J ends lost 5 bases and 2 bases, in that order; junction bases with no gene match: 5. The germline CDR1 and CDR2 sequences are SGHTA and FQGNSA. The CDR3 has 15 amino acids. As DNA, the CDR3 is TGTGCCAGCAGCGCAACTAGCGGAGCCTACAATGAGCAGTTCTTC. Residues: CASSATSGAYNEQFF.

The chain is built from TRBV5-1 and TRBJ2-1; maybe TRBD2 (6 bases). Germline CDR1 and CDR2: SGHRS and YFSETQ. This CDR3 region has 16 residues. Trimming pared 4 bases from V and 0 bases from J, leaving 14 bases between. CDR3 nucleotide sequence: TGCGCCAGCAGCCCGAATGGCGGGGACTCCTACAATGAGCAGTTCTTC. This sequence encodes CASSPNGGDSYNEQFF. The complete variable domain, with remaining parts taken from reference TRBV5-1 and TRBJ2-1, reads KAGVTQTPRYLIKTRGQQVTLSCSPISGHRSVSWYQQTPGQGLQFLFEYFSETQRNKGNFPGRFSGRQFSNSRSEMNVSTLELGDSALYLCASSPNGGDSYNEQFFGPGTRLTVL.

This clone was observed a few times. This chain uses TRBV7-9 with TRBJ1-2; a possible D gene is TRBD1 (6 bases). The CDR3 contains 12 residues. V dropped 8 bases and J dropped 8 bases, with 15 bases sitting between them. CDR1 and CDR2 from the germline V gene are SEHNR and FQNEAQ (reference sequence). Here the CDR3 reads CASGRSGEGYTF. The CDR3 coding sequence is TGTGCCAGCGGCCGTTCAGGGGAAGGCTACACCTTC.